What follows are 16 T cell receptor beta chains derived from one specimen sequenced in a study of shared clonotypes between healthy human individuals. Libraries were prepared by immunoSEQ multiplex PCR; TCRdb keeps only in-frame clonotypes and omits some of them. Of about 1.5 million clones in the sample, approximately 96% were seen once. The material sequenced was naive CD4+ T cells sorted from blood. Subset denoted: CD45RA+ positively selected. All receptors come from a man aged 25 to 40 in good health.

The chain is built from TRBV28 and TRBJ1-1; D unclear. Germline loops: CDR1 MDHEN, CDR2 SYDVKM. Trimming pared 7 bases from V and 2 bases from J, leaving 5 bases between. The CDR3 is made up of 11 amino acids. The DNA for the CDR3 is TGTGCCAGCATAGACAACACTGAAGCTTTCTTT. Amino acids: CASIDNTEAFF.

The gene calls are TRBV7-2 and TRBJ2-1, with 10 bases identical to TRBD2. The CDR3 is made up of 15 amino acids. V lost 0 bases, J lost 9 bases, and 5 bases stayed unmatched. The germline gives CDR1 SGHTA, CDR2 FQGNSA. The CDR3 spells CASSLASGRSGEQFF. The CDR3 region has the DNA TGTGCCAGCAGCTTAGCTAGCGGGAGGTCGGGTGAGCAGTTCTTC.

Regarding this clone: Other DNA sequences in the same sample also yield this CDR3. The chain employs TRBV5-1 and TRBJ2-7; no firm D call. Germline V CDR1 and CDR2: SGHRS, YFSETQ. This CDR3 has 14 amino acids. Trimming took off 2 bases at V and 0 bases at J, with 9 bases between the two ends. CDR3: CASSLSGSSYEQYF. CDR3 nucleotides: TGCGCCAGCAGCTTATCAGGCAGCTCCTACGAGCAGTACTTC.

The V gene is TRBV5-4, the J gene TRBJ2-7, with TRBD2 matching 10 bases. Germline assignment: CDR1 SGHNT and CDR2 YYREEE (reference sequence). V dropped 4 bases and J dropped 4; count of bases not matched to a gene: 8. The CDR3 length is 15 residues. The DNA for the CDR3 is TGTGCCAGCAGCCGTGTAGCGGGGGGACGTTACGAGCAGTACTTC. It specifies CASSRVAGGRYEQYF. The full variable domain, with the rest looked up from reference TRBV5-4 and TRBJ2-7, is ETGVTQSPTHLIKTRGQQVTLRCSSQSGHNTVSWYQQALGQGPQFIFQYYREEENGRGNFPPRFSGLQFPNYSSELNVNALELDDSALYLCASSRVAGGRYEQYFGPGTRLTVT.

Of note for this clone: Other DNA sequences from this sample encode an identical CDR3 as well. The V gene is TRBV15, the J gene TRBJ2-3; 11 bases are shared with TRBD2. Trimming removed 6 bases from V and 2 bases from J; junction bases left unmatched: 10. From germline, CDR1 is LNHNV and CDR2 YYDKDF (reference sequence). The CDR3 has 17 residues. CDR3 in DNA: TGTGCCACCAGTTCGCCCGGGACTAGCGGATTCACAGATACGCAGTATTTT. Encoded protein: CATSSPGTSGFTDTQYF.

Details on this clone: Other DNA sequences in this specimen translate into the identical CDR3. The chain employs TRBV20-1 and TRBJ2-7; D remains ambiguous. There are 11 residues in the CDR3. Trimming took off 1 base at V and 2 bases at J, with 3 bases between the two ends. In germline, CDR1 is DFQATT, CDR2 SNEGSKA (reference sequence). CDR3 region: CSARVTYEQYF. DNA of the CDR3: TGCAGTGCTAGAGTTACCTACGAGCAGTACTTC.

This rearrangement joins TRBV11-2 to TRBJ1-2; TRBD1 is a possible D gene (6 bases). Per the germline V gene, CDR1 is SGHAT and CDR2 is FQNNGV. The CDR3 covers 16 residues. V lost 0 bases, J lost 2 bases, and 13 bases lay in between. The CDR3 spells CASSLDLWTVNYGYTF. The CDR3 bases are TGTGCCAGCAGCTTAGATCTTTGGACAGTCAACTATGGCTACACCTTC.

The CDR3 is CASSTGTTNNEQFF. The DNA of the CDR3 is TGTGCCAGCAGCACCGGGACTACAAACAATGAGCAGTTCTTC. The chain employs TRBV7-2 and TRBJ2-1; TRBD2 matches at 7 bases. The V segment lost 5 bases and the J segment 5 bases; nucleotides outside the gene matches: 6. The CDR3 consists of 14 residues. CDR1 SGHTA and CDR2 FQGNSA come from the germline V gene.

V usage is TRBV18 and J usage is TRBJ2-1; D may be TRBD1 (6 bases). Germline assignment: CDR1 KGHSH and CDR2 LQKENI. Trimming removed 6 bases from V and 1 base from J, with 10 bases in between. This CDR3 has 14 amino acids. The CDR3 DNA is TGTGCCAGCTCCCAAGACAGGTCCTACAATGAGCAGTTCTTC. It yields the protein CASSQDRSYNEQFF.

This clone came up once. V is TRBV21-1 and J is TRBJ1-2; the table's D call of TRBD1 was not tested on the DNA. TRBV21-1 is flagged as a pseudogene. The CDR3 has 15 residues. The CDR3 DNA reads TGTGCCAGCAGCGCCCGGACAGTCCCTAACTATGGCTACACCTTC. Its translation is CASSARTVPNYGYTF.

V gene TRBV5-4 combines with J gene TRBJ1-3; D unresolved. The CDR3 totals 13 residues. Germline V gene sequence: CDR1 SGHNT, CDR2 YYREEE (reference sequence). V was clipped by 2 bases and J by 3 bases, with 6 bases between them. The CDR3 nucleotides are TGTGCCAGCAGCTTACCAGATGGAAACACCATATATTTT. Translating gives CASSLPDGNTIYF.

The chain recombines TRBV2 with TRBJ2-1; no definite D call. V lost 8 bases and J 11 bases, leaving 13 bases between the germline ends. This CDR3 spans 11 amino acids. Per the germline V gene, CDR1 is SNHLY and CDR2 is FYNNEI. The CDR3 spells CASRSNTKQFF. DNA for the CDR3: TGTGCCAGCCGATCTAACACAAAGCAGTTCTTC.

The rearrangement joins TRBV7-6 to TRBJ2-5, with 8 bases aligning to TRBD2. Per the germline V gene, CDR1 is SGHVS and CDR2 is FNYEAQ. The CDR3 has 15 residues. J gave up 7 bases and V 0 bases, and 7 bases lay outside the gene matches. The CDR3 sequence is CASSLASGSLGTQYF. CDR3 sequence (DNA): TGTGCCAGCAGCTTAGCCAGCGGGAGCCTCGGGACCCAGTACTTC.

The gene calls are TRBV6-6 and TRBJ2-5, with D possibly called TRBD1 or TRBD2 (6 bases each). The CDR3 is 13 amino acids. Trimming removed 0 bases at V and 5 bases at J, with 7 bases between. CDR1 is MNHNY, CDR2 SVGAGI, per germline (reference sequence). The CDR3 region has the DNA TGTGCCAGCAGTTACTCAGGGGGGGAGACCCAGTACTTC. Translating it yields CASSYSGGETQYF.

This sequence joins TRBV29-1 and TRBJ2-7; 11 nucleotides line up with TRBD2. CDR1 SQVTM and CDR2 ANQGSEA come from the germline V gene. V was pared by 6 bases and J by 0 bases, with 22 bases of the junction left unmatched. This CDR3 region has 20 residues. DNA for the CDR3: TGCAGCGTGGCAGTGCTTCGGGCCAAACCTAGCGGGAGGTTCTCCTACGAGCAGTACTTC. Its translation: CSVAVLRAKPSGRFSYEQYF.

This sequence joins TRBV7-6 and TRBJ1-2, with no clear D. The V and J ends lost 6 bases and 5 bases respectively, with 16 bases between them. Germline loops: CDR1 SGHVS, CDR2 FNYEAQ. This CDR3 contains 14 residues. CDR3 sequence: CASSNSNGPYGYTF. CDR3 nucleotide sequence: TGTGCCAGCAGTAACTCTAACGGGCCATATGGCTACACCTTC.